The 5 T cell receptor beta chains presented below share a single source sample, sequenced in a study of technical replicates of blood from a handful of donors. Using immunoSEQ multiplex PCR, the repertoire was profiled, and TCRdb retains in-frame clones only, with some absent. The data hold about 85,000 clones, with 90% to 95% observed a single time. The sequenced material came from T cells isolated from PBMCs. The receptors derive from a human donor in good health.

The V and J genes are TRBV18 and TRBJ2-5; 9 bases match TRBD1. The germline V gene has CDR1 KGHSH and CDR2 LQKENI. V lost 6 bases to trimming and J lost 5 bases; unmatched junction nucleotides: 7. The CDR3 runs to 14 residues. The CDR3 coding sequence is TGTGCCAGCTCCCGGGACAGGGACTGGGAGACCCAGTACTTC. It translates to CASSRDRDWETQYF.

This rearrangement joins TRBV9 to TRBJ2-5; D possibly corresponds to TRBD2 (6 bases). V lost 4 bases and J lost 13, with 23 bases in between. Germline CDR1 reads SGDLS; CDR2 reads YYNGEE. There are 14 residues in the CDR3. The CDR3 sequence: CASSFQTSLGVLYF. The CDR3 region has the DNA TGTGCCAGCAGCTTCCAGACTAGTCTCGGGGTTCTGTACTTC.

This clone is a singleton in its sample. CDR3 protein: CASSAFPGQENTGELFF. In DNA, the CDR3 is TGTGCCAGCAGCGCCTTCCCGGGACAGGAGAACACCGGGGAGCTGTTTTTT. The genes are TRBV11-3 and TRBJ2-2, with TRBD1 identical over 8 bases. This CDR3 has 17 residues. Germline CDR1 is SGHNT and CDR2 is YENEEA. Trimming at V came to 5 bases and at J to 1 base, leaving 9 bases not matched to a gene.

The J gene is TRBJ2-3, the V gene TRBV18; tentative D call: TRBD1 (6 bases). CDR1 KGHSH and CDR2 LQKENI come from the germline V gene. Trimming cost V 2 bases and J 7 bases, with 16 bases left between them. The CDR3 spans 15 residues. The DNA for the CDR3 is TGTGCCAGCTCACCAAGGGGGTCTACCTACAATACGCAGTATTTT. The encoded protein is CASSPRGSTYNTQYF.

V usage is TRBV4-1 and J usage is TRBJ2-1, with D maybe TRBD2 (5 bases). V dropped 1 base and J dropped 6 bases, with 16 bases sitting between them. Germline assignment: CDR1 MGHRA and CDR2 YSYEKL. This CDR3 is 16 amino acids long. Here the CDR3 DNA reads TGCGCCAGCAGCCAAGGTGGAGGCAGGTTTATCAATGAGCAGTTCTTC. Translation: CASSQGGGRFINEQFF.